A single sample is the source of the 14 T cell receptor beta chains below, sequenced in a study of Ad26.COV2.S vaccination and SARS-CoV-2 variants. As to treatment: around 19 received Ad26.COV2.S at low or high dose, single or two shots; roughly five received placebo; per-sample allocation not given. Sampling took place 63 days after the first vaccine or placebo injection. The table came from immunoSEQ multiplex PCR; TCRdb's copy has only in-frame clones and leaves some out. Of roughly 320,000 clones listed, 87% are singletons. Sample: peripheral blood, taken in a trial of Ad26.COV2.S vaccine versus placebo. The source of these receptors is a person aged 18-60 years who received the Ad26.COV2.S COVID-19 vaccine or a placebo.

V is TRBV4-3 and J is TRBJ1-4, with 9 bases fitting TRBD1. Germline CDR1 reads LGHNA; CDR2 reads YSLEER. Germline trimming cut 4 bases from V and 5 bases from J; bases unmatched to any gene: 8. The CDR3 runs 16 residues. The CDR3: CASSLGSGQGNEKLFF. Here the CDR3 DNA reads TGCGCCAGCAGCCTAGGAAGTGGACAGGGGAATGAAAAACTGTTTTTT.

The chain couples TRBV2 to TRBJ2-7; no firm D call. V was trimmed by 6 bases and J by 3 bases, leaving 9 bases between them. The germline CDR1 and CDR2 sequences are SNHLY and FYNNEI. The CDR3 is made up of 12 amino acids. The CDR3 sequence is CASRDDNYEQYF. In DNA form, the CDR3 reads TGTGCCAGCAGAGACGACAACTACGAGCAGTACTTC.

The V call is TRBV13, the J call TRBJ1-5; D is unresolved. V was trimmed by 2 bases and J by 9 bases, leaving 8 bases between them. The V gene's germline CDR1 is PRHDT and CDR2 FYEKMQ (reference sequence). This CDR3 spans 12 amino acids. CDR3 loop: CASSLPSGPQHF. As DNA, the CDR3 is TGTGCCAGCAGCTTACCGTCGGGGCCCCAGCATTTT.

This chain connects TRBV2 to TRBJ1-6, with D hard to call. V lost 2 bases and J 12 bases, leaving 11 bases between the germline ends. Germline V CDR1 and CDR2: SNHLY, FYNNEI. The CDR3 has 13 amino acids. CDR3 bases: TGTGCCAGCAGTGAAATTCTCGGCGGACCCCTCCACTTT. Encoded protein: CASSEILGGPLHF.

The chain links TRBV7-2 to TRBJ2-7, with 11 bases aligning to TRBD2. J was trimmed by 3 bases and V by 2 bases; bases with no gene match: 3. This CDR3 contains 15 residues. Looked up from germline, CDR1 is SGHTA and CDR2 is FQGNSA. The CDR3 protein is CASSLTSGGLYEQYF. Written as DNA, the CDR3 is TGTGCCAGCAGCTTAACTAGCGGGGGACTCTACGAGCAGTACTTC.

This clone has a single count. The genes are TRBV11-2 and TRBJ2-1; TRBD1 might be the D (6 bases). CDR3 length equals 14 residues. The germline gives CDR1 SGHAT, CDR2 FQNNGV. Trimming took off 0 bases at V and 6 bases at J, with 9 bases between the two ends. CDR3 loop: CASSLEDRSNEQFF. The CDR3 DNA is TGTGCCAGCAGCTTAGAAGACAGGAGCAATGAGCAGTTCTTC.

Only a few counts were recorded for this clone. The CDR3 bases are TGTGCCAGCAGTTTCCATCAGGGGACGGGAGGCTACACCTTC. The encoded protein is CASSFHQGTGGYTF. The gene calls are TRBV6-5 and TRBJ1-2; a possible D gene is TRBD1 (6 bases). V lost 4 bases and J 8 bases, leaving 17 bases between the germline ends. CDR1 MNHEY and CDR2 SVGAGI come from the germline V gene. The CDR3 totals 14 residues.

This clone was counted only a few times. The chain is built from TRBV7-2 and TRBJ1-1; D is ambiguous. Per germline, CDR1 SGHTA and CDR2 FQGNSA. The V gene lost 3 bases and the J gene lost 5 bases, with 4 bases spanning the gap. CDR3 length: 11 residues. Here the CDR3 reads CASSFRTEAFF. The DNA for the CDR3 is TGTGCCAGCAGCTTTCGGACTGAAGCTTTCTTT.

The chain recombines TRBV7-8 with TRBJ2-1; D perhaps matches TRBD2 (6 bases). CDR1 and CDR2 from the germline V gene are SGHVS and FQNEAQ. The CDR3 has 14 amino acids. Trimming took 5 bases from V and 9 from J, leaving 17 bases between them. The CDR3 sequence: CASSPTTSLGEQFF. Written as DNA, the CDR3 is TGTGCCAGCAGCCCGACGACTAGTCTGGGTGAGCAGTTCTTC.

This clone appeared once. V usage is TRBV10-3 and J usage is TRBJ1-1; D uncertain. The CDR3 is made up of 14 amino acids. Germline V gene data show CDR1 as ENHRY and CDR2 as SYGVKD. V shed 3 bases and J shed 6 bases, with 14 bases lying between them. CDR3 DNA sequence: TGTGCCATCAGTGATATCAGTTTGAGTTCTGAAGCTTTCTTT. This codes for CAISDISLSSEAFF.

The V gene is TRBV10-1, the J gene TRBJ2-1, with 13 bases that match TRBD2. Germline trimming cut 6 bases from V and 6 bases from J; bases unmatched to any gene: 11. The CDR3 length is 17 residues. Per germline, CDR1 WNHNN and CDR2 SYGVQD (reference sequence). This chain's CDR3 is CASRWTSGGCFSNEQFF. In nucleotides, the CDR3 is TGCGCCAGCAGGTGGACTAGCGGGGGATGTTTTTCCAATGAGCAGTTCTTC.

V gene TRBV6-2 or TRBV6-3 combines with J gene TRBJ1-1, with no clear D. With 5 bases removed from V and 1 base from J, the gap between germline ends came to 5 bases. Germline assignment: CDR1 MNHEY and CDR2 SVGEGT. The CDR3 loop spans 12 amino acids. The CDR3 nucleotides read TGTGCCAGCAGTGCACCGAACACTGAAGCTTTCTTT. Its protein is CASSAPNTEAFF.

V is TRBV18 and J is TRBJ2-3; D not resolved. The CDR3 consists of 14 residues. Germline V gives CDR1 KGHSH, CDR2 LQKENI. The germline V and J ends were trimmed by 3 bases and 5 bases, with 12 bases remaining between them. DNA of the CDR3: TGTGCCAGCTCACCGTTGGCCGGTCTAGATACGCAGTATTTT. Translation: CASSPLAGLDTQYF. Based on the CDR3 plus reference TRBV18 and TRBJ2-3, the full variable domain is NAGVMQNPRHLVRRRGQEARLRCSPMKGHSHVYWYRQLPEEGLKFMVYLQKENIIDESGMPKERFSAEFPKEGPSILRIQQVVRGDSAAYFCASSPLAGLDTQYFGPGTRLTVL.

The CDR3 is CASSVGGRVTNTEAFF. CDR3 nucleotides: TGTGCCAGCAGCGTAGGGGGGCGGGTAACGAACACTGAAGCTTTCTTT. V and J are TRBV9 and TRBJ1-1; tentatively, D is TRBD1 (6 bases). V shed 0 bases and J shed 1 base, with 13 bases lying between them. The germline gives CDR1 SGDLS, CDR2 YYNGEE. The CDR3 consists of 16 residues.